This record concerns one T cell receptor beta chain sequence. This clonotype was found a few times. The specificity of this receptor is unknown. No base quality values were provided; no much bigger clone lies one nucleotide off. The sample is drawn from a study of T cells in Graves' hyperthyroidism and ophthalmopathy (dated by TCRdb to between 2018 and 2021). Concerning the study at large: Peripheral blood samples were taken at the time of initial diagnosis, prior to any treatment. The paper describes TCR Vbeta CDR3 sequencing of some 130 peripheral blood samples, made up of fewer than 50 ophthalmopathy patients, roughly 80 hyperthyroidism patients and 17 progressor patients. Prospective prediction of ophthalmopathy was tested in an independent validation cohort consisting of about 20 hyperthyroidism patients and some 17 patients who later progressed to ophthalmopathy. To identify TCR V-J signatures that set the groups apart, the researchers used a discovery cohort of about a hundred patients, made up of about 44 with Graves' ophthalmopathy and 57 with stable Graves' hyperthyroidism. For training and testing, the 100 or so patients in the discovery cohort were randomly divided in a 7:3 ratio. After sampling, hyperthyroidism patients received methimazole starting at 30 mg daily, and ophthalmopathy patients received high-dose intravenous methylprednisolone. The study also compared thyroid tissue and blood T-cell repertoires from about six Graves' hyperthyroidism patients.

Moderately to severely active disease, a Clinical Activity Score of at least 3, a NOSPECS grade of at least 4, and a duration under 3 months were present in ophthalmopathy patients. Patients with uncontrolled infections, other autoimmune diseases, pregnancy or lactation were excluded. Diagnoses were based on clinical symptoms, serum thyroxine and TRAb, thyroid ultrasound and orbital computed tomography. Ficoll-Paque density gradient centrifugation was used to isolate PBMCs from approximately 11 ml of fresh peripheral blood. Total RNA was extracted with Trizol reagent, and quality was checked on an Agilent 2100 Bioanalyzer. The research as a whole found: Sample size was not statistically predetermined, and blinding of investigators to group allocation was not performed. Most expanded thyroid clonotypes (frequency above 0.001) were also detected in blood, suggesting blood repertoires may reflect thyroid immune responses. In cross-validation, a model built on a 13 V-J signature told ophthalmopathy apart from stable hyperthyroidism with approximately 90% sensitivity and roughly 81% specificity, and in testing the same model reached 80%/75%. In validation, the model predicted progression to ophthalmopathy with 65% to 71% sensitivity and 72% to 75% specificity, a median of around six months before onset.

TCR beta CDR3 regions were amplified from RNA transcripts. The TCR CDR3 was subjected to a first round of RT-PCR using the HTBI primer set and the Qiagen OneStep RT-PCR kit. Libraries were constructed in a second round of multiplex PCR, after which size selection and purification were carried out. Libraries were sequenced paired-end with 100 bp reads on an Illumina HiSeq2000. As for the original processing: SOAPnuke was used to process the raw data, throwing out any read that contained adapters or uncalled bases, had a mean Phred below 15, or lacked an exact constant-primer or identifier match. COPE v1.2.5 was used to merge high-quality paired reads, and clonotypes were defined as unique nucleotide sequences. MiTCR v1.1 was used to align the clonotypes against IMGT TRBV, TRBD and TRBJ reference segments. Only V-J combinations with frequency above 0.0001, covering about 99% of repertoires, were analysed. The TCS score was defined as the ratio of F50 (clonal expansion) to E x V (chaos), calculated using BLOSUM62-based TCRdist between CDR3 peptides within each V-J. Welch's t-statistics and random forest reduced some 510 V-J features to 13, which were used in a naive Bayes classifier (R e1071). Through fastp at Q25 and MiXCR, TCRdb rebuilt clones from the public reads, retaining in-frame beta chains. All rows with the same CDR3 protein become a single entry with the most common DNA and genes. TCRdb assigned the V and J calls; the authors' analysis was not used. In all, the sample holds a few hundred thousand distinct CDR3 sequences, and 15% to 20% of those were seen once. Together, the top ten hold approximately 15% of the sample.

The CDR3, cysteine through phenylalanine, is 12 amino acids long. CDR3 DNA is the only sequence kept; it has 36 bases, read in frame from the first base. The germline ends are 15 bases apart after V is trimmed by 10 bases and J by 9 bases. The germline V gene provides CDR1 MNHNS and CDR2 SASEGT. This TCR was recovered from a woman between 18 and 29 years old with Graves' ophthalmopathy. The sequence is built from TRBV6-1 and TRBJ2-2; confidence is insufficient to name the D gene. The sequenced material came from blood. The DNA reads as follows: TGTGCCACCCTTAGGGTACCCCGGGAGCTGTTTTTT. Translated, it reads CATLRVPRELFF.